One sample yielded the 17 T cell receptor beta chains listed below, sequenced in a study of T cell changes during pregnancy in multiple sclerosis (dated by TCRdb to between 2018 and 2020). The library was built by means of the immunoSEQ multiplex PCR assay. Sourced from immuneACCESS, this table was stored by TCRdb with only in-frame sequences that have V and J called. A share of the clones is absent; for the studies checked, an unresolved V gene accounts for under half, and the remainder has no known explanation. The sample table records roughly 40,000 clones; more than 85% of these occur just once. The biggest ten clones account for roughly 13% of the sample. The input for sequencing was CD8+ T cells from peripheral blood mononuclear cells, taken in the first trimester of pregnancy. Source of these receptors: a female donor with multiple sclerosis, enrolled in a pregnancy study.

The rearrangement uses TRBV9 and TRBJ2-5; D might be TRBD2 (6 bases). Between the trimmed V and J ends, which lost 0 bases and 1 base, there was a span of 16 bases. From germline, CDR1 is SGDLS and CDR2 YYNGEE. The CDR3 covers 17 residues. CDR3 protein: CASSVGELARSQETQYF. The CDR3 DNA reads TGTGCCAGCAGCGTAGGTGAACTAGCTCGATCCCAAGAGACCCAGTACTTC.

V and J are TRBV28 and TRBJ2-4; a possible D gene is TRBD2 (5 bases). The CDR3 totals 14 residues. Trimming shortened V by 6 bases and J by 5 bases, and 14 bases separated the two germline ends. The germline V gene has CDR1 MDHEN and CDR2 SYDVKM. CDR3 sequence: CASRAAGLQNIQYF. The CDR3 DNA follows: TGTGCCAGCAGGGCTGCGGGTCTCCAAAACATTCAGTACTTC. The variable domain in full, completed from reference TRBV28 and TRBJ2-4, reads DVKVTQSSRYLVKRTGEKVFLECVQDMDHENMFWYRQDPGLGLRLIYFSYDVKMKEKGDIPEGYSVSREKKERFSLILESASTNQTSMYLCASRAAGLQNIQYFGAGTRLSVL.

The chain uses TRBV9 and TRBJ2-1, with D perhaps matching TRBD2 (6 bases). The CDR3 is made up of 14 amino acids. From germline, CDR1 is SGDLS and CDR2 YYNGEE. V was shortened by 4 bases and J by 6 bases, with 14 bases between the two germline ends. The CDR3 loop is CASSSGDLGNEQFF. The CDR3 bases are TGTGCCAGCAGCTCCGGGGACTTGGGCAATGAGCAGTTCTTC.

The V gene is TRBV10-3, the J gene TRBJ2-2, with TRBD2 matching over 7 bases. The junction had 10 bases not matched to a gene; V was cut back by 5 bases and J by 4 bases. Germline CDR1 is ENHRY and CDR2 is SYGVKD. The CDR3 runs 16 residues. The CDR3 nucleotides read TGTGCCATCAGTCCGCTGGCGGGGGTTACCACCGGGGAGCTGTTTTTT. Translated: CAISPLAGVTTGELFF.

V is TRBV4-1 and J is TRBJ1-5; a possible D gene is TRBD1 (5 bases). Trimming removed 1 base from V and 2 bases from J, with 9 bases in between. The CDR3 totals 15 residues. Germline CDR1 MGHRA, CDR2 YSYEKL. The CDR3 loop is CASSQVGVGNQPQHF. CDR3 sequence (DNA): TGCGCCAGCAGCCAAGTAGGGGTGGGCAATCAGCCCCAGCATTTT.

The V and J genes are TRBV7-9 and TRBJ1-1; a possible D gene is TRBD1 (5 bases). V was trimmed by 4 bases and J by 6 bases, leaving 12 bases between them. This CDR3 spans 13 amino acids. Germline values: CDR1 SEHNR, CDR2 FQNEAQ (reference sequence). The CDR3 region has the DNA TGTGCCAGCAGCTCCCCAGGGACTTCTGAAGCTTTCTTT. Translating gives CASSSPGTSEAFF.

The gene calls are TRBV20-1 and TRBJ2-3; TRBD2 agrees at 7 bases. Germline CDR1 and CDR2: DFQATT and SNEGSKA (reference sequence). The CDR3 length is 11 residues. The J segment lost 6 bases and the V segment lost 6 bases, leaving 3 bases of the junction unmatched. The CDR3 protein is CSASSGDTQYF. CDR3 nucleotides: TGCAGTGCCAGTAGCGGGGATACGCAGTATTTT.

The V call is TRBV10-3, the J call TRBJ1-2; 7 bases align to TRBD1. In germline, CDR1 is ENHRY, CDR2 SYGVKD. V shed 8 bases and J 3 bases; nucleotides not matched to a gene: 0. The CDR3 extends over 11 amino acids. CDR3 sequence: CAIGTDYGYTF. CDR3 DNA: TGTGCCATCGGGACAGACTATGGCTACACCTTC.

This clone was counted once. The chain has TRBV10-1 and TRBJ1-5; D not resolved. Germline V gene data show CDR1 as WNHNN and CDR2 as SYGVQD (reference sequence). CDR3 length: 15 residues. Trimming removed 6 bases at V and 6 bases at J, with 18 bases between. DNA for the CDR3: TGCGCCAGCAGGGAGCCGCAGGAGGAGGTTCAGCCCCAGCATTTT. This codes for CASREPQEEVQPQHF.

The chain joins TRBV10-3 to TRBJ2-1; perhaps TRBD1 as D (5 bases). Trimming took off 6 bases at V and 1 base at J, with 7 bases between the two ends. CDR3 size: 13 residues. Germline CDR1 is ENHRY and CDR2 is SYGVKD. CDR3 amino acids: CAISDRSYNEQFF. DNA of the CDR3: TGTGCCATCAGCGACAGATCCTACAATGAGCAGTTCTTC.

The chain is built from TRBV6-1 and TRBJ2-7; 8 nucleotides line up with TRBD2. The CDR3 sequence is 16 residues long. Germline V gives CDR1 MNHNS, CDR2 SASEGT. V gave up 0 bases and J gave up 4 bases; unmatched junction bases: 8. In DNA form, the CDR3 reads TGTGCCAGCAGTGAAGCGCGCCGCCTAGCGGGTTACGAGCAGTACTTC. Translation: CASSEARRLAGYEQYF.

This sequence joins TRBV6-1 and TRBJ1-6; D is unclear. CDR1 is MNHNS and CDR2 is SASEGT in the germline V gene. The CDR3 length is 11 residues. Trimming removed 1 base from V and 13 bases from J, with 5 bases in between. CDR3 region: CASSEGVPLHF. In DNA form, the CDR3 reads TGTGCCAGCAGTGAAGGCGTCCCCCTCCACTTT.

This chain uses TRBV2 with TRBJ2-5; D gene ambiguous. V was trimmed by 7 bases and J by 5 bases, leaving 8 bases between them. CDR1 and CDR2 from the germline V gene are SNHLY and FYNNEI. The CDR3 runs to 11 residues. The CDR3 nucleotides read TGTGCCAGCATTCAGGTGGAGACCCAGTACTTC. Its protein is CASIQVETQYF.

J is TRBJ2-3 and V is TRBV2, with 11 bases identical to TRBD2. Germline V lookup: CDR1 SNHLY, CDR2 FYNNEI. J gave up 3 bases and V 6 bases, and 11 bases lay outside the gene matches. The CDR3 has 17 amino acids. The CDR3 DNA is TGTGCCAGCAGCGGCCTCCCTACTAGCGGGGGAACAGATACGCAGTATTTT. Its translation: CASSGLPTSGGTDTQYF.

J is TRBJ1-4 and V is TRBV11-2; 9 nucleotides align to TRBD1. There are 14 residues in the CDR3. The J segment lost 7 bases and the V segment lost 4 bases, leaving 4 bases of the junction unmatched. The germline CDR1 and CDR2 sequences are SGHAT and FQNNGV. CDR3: CASSSSGQGEKLFF. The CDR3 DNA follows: TGTGCCAGCAGCTCATCGGGACAGGGTGAAAAACTGTTTTTT.

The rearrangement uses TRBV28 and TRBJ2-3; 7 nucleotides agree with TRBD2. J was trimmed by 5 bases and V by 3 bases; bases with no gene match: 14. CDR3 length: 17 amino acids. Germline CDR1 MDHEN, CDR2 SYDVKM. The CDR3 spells CASSFPPALAEGDTQYF. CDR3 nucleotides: TGTGCCAGCAGTTTTCCCCCGGCCCTAGCGGAGGGAGATACGCAGTATTTT.

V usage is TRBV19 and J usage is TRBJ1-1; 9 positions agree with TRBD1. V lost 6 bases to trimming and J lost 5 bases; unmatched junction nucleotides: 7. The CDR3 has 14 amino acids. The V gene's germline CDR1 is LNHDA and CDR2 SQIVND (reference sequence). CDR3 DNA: TGTGCCAGTAGCTTACAGGGGGCTTGGACTGAAGCTTTCTTT. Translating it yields CASSLQGAWTEAFF.